What follows is one TCR beta chain and its context. Its antigen is unidentified. Unique molecular identifiers were incorporated during preparation of the TCRbeta library. Using its own MiXCR run on the PCR reads, TCRdb lists one record per CDR3 protein. The sample includes approximately 520,000 distinct CDR3 sequences, approximately 10% of them seen just once. The data belong to a study of T-cell reconstitution after alpha-beta-depleted transplantation in children. Study findings and constraints: The authors attributed T-cell counts and diversity one year after transplant mostly to newly produced T cells. Surviving recipient cells, namely T cells and thymic progenitors, were the source of high day-60 TCRbeta diversity in some patients. By about two months after transplant, alpha-beta T cells reportedly arose from several hundred graft clones that had expanded.

This CDR3 is 16 amino acids long. Trimming removed 4 bases from V and 6 bases from J; junction bases left unmatched: 9. Germline V gene data show CDR1 as LGHDT and CDR2 as YNNKEL (reference sequence). Material: PBMCs, mostly from graft donor cells, obtained 180 days after TCRalphabeta/CD19-depleted stem cell transplant. The source is a female patient between 2 and 10 years old who had a stem cell transplant for aplastic anemia, so the T cells may come from the graft donor. V is TRBV3-1 and J is TRBJ2-1, with 10 bases identical to TRBD2. The DNA for the CDR3 is TGTGCCAGCAGCCGACTTACTAGCGGGATCGCCAATGAGCAGTTCTTC. This encodes CASSRLTSGIANEQFF.